The entry below describes one T cell receptor (beta chain). Its antigen specificity is not known. Base qualities are not recorded, but no much larger clone differs from it by a single base. The sample is drawn from a study of shared clonotypes between healthy human individuals (dated by TCRdb to about 2020). For the wider study: The cohort comprised two women and a few men aged 18 to 49 years. For each donor, CD4 naive and CD4 memory were each given three plates, CD8 naive was given two plates, and CD8 memory was given one plate. The study deeply sequenced blood TCR repertoires of about 5 healthy adults to estimate repertoire size and the extent of clonotype sharing between individuals. Leukapheresis yielded between about 0.9 and 9.5 billion PBMCs per donor. To increase sequencing depth and limit assay-specific biases, different laboratories used diverse techniques to prepare libraries and sequence TCR repertoires.

Broad study findings and their caveats: Rarefaction of sorted-subset datasets indicated incomplete sequencing despite the large sequencing depth. Compared with non-shared clonotypes, clonotypes shared by all four sorted-subset donors had higher generation probabilities. Pairwise subsampling indicated that sequencing depth was expected to affect the degree of clonotype sharing among donors. Because the study included a small number of donors, the genetic and exposure-history diversity represented was limited. Naive subsets generally had larger estimated clonotype richness than memory subsets did. Sampling was restricted to blood, and TCR repertoires in tissues likely differ from the TCR repertoires found in blood. When several donors were compared, the shared fraction of clonotypes was 5% to 6.5% for naive CD4, more than 3% for naive CD8, roughly 2.3% for memory CD4, and around 0.4% for memory CD8.

Donors were healthy HIV-negative adults with no recently reported acute infections or vaccinations. Every donor was a Caucasian adult living in Nashville, Tennessee, USA. CD4+ T cells were enriched by magnetic negative selection, after which naive cells were positively selected on CD45RA and the negative fraction was taken as the memory subset. Blood was collected by leukapheresis, and PBMCs were isolated by Ficoll-Histopaque density gradient centrifugation and then cryopreserved in liquid nitrogen vapor phase. Analytical flow cytometry was used to check the purity and quantity of each magnetically sorted T cell population. Genomic DNA was isolated from each sorted fraction and quantified by UV absorbance on a Nanodrop 2000c. Using the deep immunoSEQ assay, multiplex PCR amplified TCR CDR3 regions from genomic DNA. Genomic DNA extracted from each cell subset was distributed evenly over all wells of several immunoSEQ 96-well plates, and each plate served as one replicate. For sorted subsets, each replicate PCR was loaded with approximately 200 ng genomic DNA, equivalent to 32,000 or so T cell genomes. Purified libraries were measured with a Qubit 3.0 fluorometer, size-checked on a Bioanalyzer 2100, and measured again with the KAPA Library Quantification kit. Every immunoSEQ 96-well plate was sequenced on a separate single-read 150-cycle Illumina NextSeq 550 flow cell. The source study handled its data this way. Because the immunoSEQ output included only junctional sequences and no quality scores, the filtering could not be the same as the filtering used for full-length reads. To assign V/J genes and CDR3, sequences were annotated using PyIR, a Python wrapper for IgBLAST v1.9, with IMGT germline references. Any read was removed if the V/J assignment was weak (E-value above 1e-6), the CDR3 was missing, or the read contained stop codons, out-of-frame junctions, or ambiguous translated residues. A V3J clonotype was defined by an identical inferred V gene, J gene, and CDR3 amino acid sequence. Percentage overlap between repertoires was calculated by dividing the number of shared unique clonotypes by the size of the smaller repertoire. Repertoire richness was assessed with RTK rarefaction, the Chao1 estimator, and Recon v2.1 estimates of unobserved clonotypes. Generation probabilities for all TCRbeta clonotypes obtained by the gDNA method from a handful of donors were computed using OLGA. As stored in TCRdb, this immuneACCESS dataset retains in-frame rearrangements with V and J assigned. A fraction of the clones does not appear; measured against another copy, unresolved V genes explain less than half of the discrepancy, and the remainder lacks a known reason. V, J and clone size are taken as reported in that table, and D and trimming were inferred from the DNA itself. The sample profile shows about 2.3 million clones; 93% of them were found once. Of the sample, 0.3% to 0.4% is held by the ten largest clones.

Reading from cysteine to phenylalanine, the CDR3 counts 16 amino acids. The only DNA kept is the CDR3, 48 bases in frame from the first base. CDR1 KGHSH and CDR2 LQKENI were looked up in the germline V gene. V is cut by 6 bases and J by 1 base, and the space between the germline ends is 18 bases. The receptor was isolated from a man aged 18 to 30 in good health. Some clones in this sample may be carry-over from other donors' samples. Rearrangement joined TRBV18 to TRBJ1-2; possibly the D gene is TRBD1, per 6 matching bases. Sequences were obtained from naive CD4+ T cells from PBMCs. The sample's cell subset or site label is to be understood as: CD45RA+ positively selected. The DNA reads TGTGCCAGCTCGGGGGGACAACCGGTTCTTAACTATGGCTACACCTTC. Its translation is CASSGGQPVLNYGYTF. Outside the CDR3, residues come from the reference TRBV18 and TRBJ1-2 proteins, so the full variable domain is: NAGVMQNPRHLVRRRGQEARLRCSPMKGHSHVYWYRQLPEEGLKFMVYLQKENIIDESGMPKERFSAEFPKEGPSILRIQQVVRGDSAAYFCASSGGQPVLNYGYTFGSGTRLTVV.